This entry is about one T cell receptor (beta chain). This CDR3 is built from 15 residues. The V end lost 1 base, the J end lost 2 bases, and 9 bases lay between the germline ends. The V gene's germline CDR1 is SGHAT and CDR2 FQNNGV. The sample comes from a study of blood T cell repertoires in COVID-19. Study background: T cells, B-cell-depleted T cells, or PBMCs supplied cDNA or gDNA.

Profiled with immunoSEQ multiplex PCR; TCRdb holds only in-frame clones, not every one. The sample contains around 180,000 clones, about 91% of which appear only once. The source material was PBMCs or T cells enriched from blood (not recorded which). The TCR sequence derives from a woman aged 40 to 50 with acute COVID-19. This chain uses TRBV11-2 with TRBJ2-1; weak D call: TRBD2 (5 bases). CDR3 protein: CASSLAVSAYNEQFF. CDR3 nucleotides: TGTGCCAGCAGCTTAGCAGTTAGCGCCTACAATGAGCAGTTCTTC.